The 8 T cell receptor beta chains below were found in one sample sequenced in a study of vaccination effects on CD4 cells after COVID-19. Sequenced by immunoSEQ multiplex PCR; TCRdb stores in-frame clones only, minus some. The table records tens of thousands of clones, less than 80% of them present only once. Their specific antigens are unknown. Sequencing followed a ViraFEST assay step that expanded antigen-specific CD4+ T cells with viral peptide pools. Between days 9 and 11 of culture, CD4+ T cells were separated out. Nobody among the vaccine recipients had prior SARS-CoV-2 infection (nucleocapsid antibodies were negative). Here the sequenced sample was CD4+ T cells from PBMCs cultured with HCoV-OC43 spike peptides, taken before COVID-19 vaccination. The subset is: HCoV-OC43 spike overlapping peptide pool stimulation. These receptors came from a human donor who received a COVID-19 vaccine.

The V gene is TRBV2, the J gene TRBJ1-4; 10 nucleotides line up with TRBD1. The CDR3 runs to 15 residues. CDR1 is SNHLY and CDR2 is FYNNEI in the germline V gene. J was trimmed by 3 bases and V by 4 bases; bases with no gene match: 2. CDR3 residues: CASSGQGAPNEKLFF. The CDR3 nucleotides read TGTGCCAGCAGTGGACAGGGGGCCCCTAATGAAAAACTGTTTTTT.

This clone was seen more than once but under ten times. V is TRBV2 and J is TRBJ1-6; D call uncertain. In germline, CDR1 is SNHLY, CDR2 FYNNEI. The CDR3 sequence is 15 residues long. V lost 4 bases to trimming and J lost 0 bases, with 7 bases between them. The CDR3 here is CASSVEGSYNSPLHF. The CDR3 nucleotides are TGTGCCAGCAGTGTTGAGGGCTCCTATAATTCACCCCTCCACTTT.

The V call is TRBV18, the J call TRBJ1-2, with 9 bases lining up with TRBD1. Germline V gives CDR1 KGHSH, CDR2 LQKENI. V was pared by 1 base and J by 6 bases, with 3 bases of the junction left unmatched. This CDR3 has 14 amino acids. The CDR3 nucleotides are TGTGCCAGCTCACCACTAGACAGGGGGGATGGCTACACCTTC. Protein: CASSPLDRGDGYTF.

The genes are TRBV10-2 and TRBJ2-7; TRBD2 matches at 11 bases. Per the germline V gene, CDR1 is WSHSY and CDR2 is SAAADI. The CDR3 length is 15 residues. After removal of 5 bases from V and 0 bases from J, the junction contained 3 bases not matched to a gene. The CDR3: CASSLTSGASYEQYV. The CDR3 DNA reads TGCGCCAGCAGTCTGACTAGCGGGGCCTCCTACGAGCAGTACGTC.

The chain is built from TRBV10-2 and TRBJ1-5; 10 positions agree with TRBD1. Per the germline V gene, CDR1 is WSHSY and CDR2 is SAAADI. After removal of 2 bases from V and 11 bases from J, the junction contained 6 bases not matched to a gene. The CDR3 length is 14 residues. Written as DNA, the CDR3 is TGCGCCAGCAGTGAGGGGACAGGGGCGTTGTCCCAGCATTTT. The encoded protein is CASSEGTGALSQHF.

This chain joins TRBV9 and TRBJ2-6; D gene uncertain. Germline loops: CDR1 SGDLS, CDR2 YYNGEE. This CDR3 is built from 15 residues. V was clipped by 0 bases and J by 2 bases, with 6 bases between them. The CDR3 spells CASSVESPGANVLTF. DNA for the CDR3: TGTGCCAGCAGCGTAGAGAGCCCTGGGGCCAACGTCCTGACTTTC. Looking up the rest from reference TRBV9 and TRBJ2-6 gives the full variable domain: DSGVTQTPKHLITATGQRVTLRCSPRSGDLSVYWYQQSLDQGLQFLIQYYNGEERAKGNILERFSAQQFPDLHSELNLSSLELGDSALYFCASSVESPGANVLTFGAGSRLTVL.

The V and J genes are TRBV2 and TRBJ2-4; D is perhaps TRBD1 (6 bases). V was trimmed by 4 bases and J by 14 bases, leaving 18 bases between them. The CDR3 runs 13 residues. CDR1 is SNHLY and CDR2 is FYNNEI in the germline V gene. CDR3 nucleotides: TGTGCCAGCAGTGTCATACAGGGTCGAGGGAAGTACTTC. Its translation: CASSVIQGRGKYF.

This clone has more than one count but fewer than ten. The chain has TRBV9 and TRBJ2-2; D is possibly TRBD1 (6 bases). V was trimmed by 4 bases and J by 3 bases, leaving 13 bases between them. From germline, CDR1 is SGDLS and CDR2 YYNGEE. The CDR3 consists of 15 residues. CDR3 loop: CASSLTGSYTGELFF. As DNA, the CDR3 is TGTGCCAGCAGCTTAACAGGGTCATACACCGGGGAGCTGTTTTTT.